These T cell receptor beta chains were read from a single sample in a study of regulatory T cells in long-lasting Graves disease. In TCRdb, the multiplex PCR reads were re-called with MiXCR into one record per CDR3 protein. Of around 250,000 distinct CDR3 sequences in the sample, 20% to 25% were seen once. Material: peripheral blood mononuclear cells (PBMCs), obtained at new diagnosis, from a patient treated with antithyroid drugs. The receptor source for this set is a female donor with Graves disease. CDR3s include the opening cysteine and the closing phenylalanine or tryptophan. The order of the fields is J gene, V gene, D gene, clone size, CDR3 protein, CDR3 DNA. A D gene is named only where the DNA matches it firmly. Size values are once, few and many counts, or a class for expanded clones, and some rows have none.

TRBJ1-1 | TRBV7-9 | NA | few | CASSLEGIDTEAFF | TGTGCCAGCAGCTTAGAGGGCATAGATACTGAAGCTTTCTTT
TRBJ1-5 | TRBV20-1 | NA | NA | CSARDERSGEPQHF | TGCAGTGCTAGAGATGAACGGTCTGGGGAGCCCCAGCATTTT
TRBJ1-1 | TRBV10-1 | NA | many | CASSRKGNTEAFF | TGCGCCAGCAGTCGGAAAGGAAACACTGAAGCTTTCTTT
TRBJ2-2 | TRBV30 | TRBD2 | many | CAWTAGLGAGELFF | TGTGCCTGGACCGCGGGACTAGGGGCCGGGGAGCTGTTTTTT
TRBJ2-5 | TRBV28 | NA | many | CASSLLWGQETQYF | TGTGCCAGCAGTTTATTGTGGGGCCAAGAGACCCAGTACTTC
TRBJ1-1 | TRBV27 | NA | many | CASSLGGGYTEAFF | TGCGCCAGCAGCTTGGGGGGGGGATACACTGAAGCTTTCTTT
TRBJ2-1 | TRBV6-1 | TRBD1 | NA | CASSLIGTGSYNEQFF | TGTGCCAGCAGTCTGATCGGGACAGGGAGCTACAATGAGCAGTTCTTC
TRBJ2-7 | TRBV7-2 | NA | many | CASSHERGGYEQYF | TGTGCCAGCAGCCACGAAAGGGGGGGGTACGAGCAGTACTTC
TRBJ2-2 | TRBV18 | TRBD1 | many | CASSPLQGAGELFF | TGTGCCAGCTCACCGTTACAGGGGGCCGGGGAGCTGTTTTTT
TRBJ1-5 | TRBV19 | TRBD1 | NA | CASSPPPTGLRQPQHF | TGTGCCAGTAGTCCACCCCCGACAGGGCTGCGACAGCCCCAGCATTTT
TRBJ1-2 | TRBV6-1 | NA | NA | CASSGADPVYGYTF | TGTGCCAGCAGCGGCGCGGACCCCGTCTATGGCTACACCTTC
TRBJ2-1 | TRBV7-3 | NA | NA | CASSPPGSNEQFF | TGTGCCAGCAGCCCCCCAGGCAGCAATGAGCAGTTCTTC
TRBJ2-5 | TRBV24-1 | NA | many | CATSDMETQYF | TGTGCCACCAGTGATATGGAGACCCAGTACTTC
TRBJ1-6 | TRBV28 | NA | many | CASNGGGRGKFSYNSPLHF | TGTGCCAGCAACGGGGGGGGTAGGGGGAAGTTCTCCTATAATTCACCCCTCCACTTT
TRBJ2-2 | TRBV5-1 | TRBD1 | many | CASSLAVQGAGELFF | TGCGCCAGCAGCTTGGCCGTTCAGGGGGCCGGGGAGCTGTTTTTT
TRBJ1-2 | TRBV27 | NA | many | CASSLVGGRNYGYTF | TGTGCCAGCAGTTTAGTTGGGGGGCGGAACTATGGCTACACCTTC
TRBJ2-4 | TRBV4-3 | NA | many | CASSQDPSRGYGNIQYF | TGCGCCAGCAGCCAAGATCCGTCCAGGGGATACGGAAACATTCAGTACTTC
TRBJ1-2 | TRBV28 | NA | many | CASSYAPGHRRYGYTF | TGTGCCAGCAGTTACGCACCGGGGCATAGAAGATATGGCTACACCTTC
TRBJ2-3 | TRBV29-1 | TRBD2 | few | CSAPLAGVADTQYF | TGCAGCGCCCCACTAGCGGGGGTGGCAGATACGCAGTATTTT
TRBJ2-7 | TRBV11-1 | TRBD2 | NA | CASSFPSGETTYEQYF | TGTGCCAGCAGCTTCCCTAGCGGGGAAACGACCTACGAGCAGTACTTC
TRBJ2-5 | TRBV7-9 | NA | many | CASSLTQDQETQYF | TGTGCCAGCAGCTTAACGCAGGACCAAGAGACCCAGTACTTC
TRBJ2-3 | TRBV10-1 | NA | many | CASSERVTDTQYF | TGCGCCAGCAGTGAGCGGGTCACAGATACGCAGTATTTT